The 8 T cell receptor beta chains given below trace back to one sample, sequenced in a study of T-cell reconstitution after alpha-beta-depleted transplantation in children. As it was prepared, the TCRbeta library received unique molecular identifiers. TCRdb fed the PCR reads into MiXCR, producing one record per CDR3 protein. The sample gives about 350,000 distinct CDR3 sequences, around 15% of which show up once; about 41% is in the top ten. The source was PBMCs, mostly from graft donor cells, collected 360 days after TCRalphabeta/CD19-depleted stem cell transplant. These receptors all stem from a male patient aged 2-9 years who had a stem cell transplant for acute lymphoblastic leukemia, so the T cells may come from the graft donor.

This clonotype was counted a few times. The V and J genes are TRBV9 and TRBJ2-3, with 8 bases aligning to TRBD2. CDR3 length: 14 amino acids. V trimming: 3 bases; J trimming: 0 bases; junction bases outside the gene matches: 0. CDR1 SGDLS and CDR2 YYNGEE come from the germline V gene. CDR3 nucleotides: TGTGCCAGCAGCGGGACTAGCAGCACAGATACGCAGTATTTT. It specifies CASSGTSSTDTQYF. The entire variable domain, with the rest obtained from reference TRBV9 and TRBJ2-3, is as follows: DSGVTQTPKHLITATGQRVTLRCSPRSGDLSVYWYQQSLDQGLQFLIQYYNGEERAKGNILERFSAQQFPDLHSELNLSSLELGDSALYFCASSGTSSTDTQYFGPGTRLTVL.

This clonotype came up a few times. The rearrangement uses TRBV14 and TRBJ2-2, with D perhaps matching TRBD2 (5 bases). V dropped 3 bases and J dropped 1 base, with 21 bases sitting between them. The V gene's germline CDR1 is SGHDN and CDR2 FVKESK. CDR3 size: 19 residues. The CDR3 DNA reads TGTGCCAGCAGCCACCGCCCGGTAGGGCCTAGCCAGAACACCGGGGAGCTGTTTTTT. This encodes CASSHRPVGPSQNTGELFF.

This clonotype was seen more than once but under ten times. This chain connects TRBV28 to TRBJ1-1; no reliable D call. V was pared by 3 bases and J by 0 bases, with 14 bases between. Germline CDR1 and CDR2: MDHEN and SYDVKM. The CDR3 runs 16 residues. CDR3 nucleotides: TGTGCCAGCAGTTTGGGCAGGAGCTATCTGAACACTGAAGCTTTCTTT. Encoded protein: CASSLGRSYLNTEAFF.

As regards this clonotype: A read error may produce the germline difference seen at one junction end. The gene calls are TRBV4-2 and TRBJ1-1; no reliable D call. Germline V gives CDR1 LGHNA, CDR2 YNFKEQ. The CDR3 has 12 amino acids. CDR3 residues: CAISPPYTEAFF. The CDR3 DNA sequence: TGTGCCATCAGCCCCCCGTACACTGAAGCTTTCTTT.

This clonotype has a handful of counts. J is TRBJ2-1 and V is TRBV29-1; 13 bases map to TRBD2. J gave up 8 bases and V 0 bases, and 7 bases lay outside the gene matches. The CDR3 is 16 residues long. The germline V gene has CDR1 SQVTM and CDR2 ANQGSEA. The chain's CDR3 is CSVEDRTSGSEYEQFF. CDR3 bases: TGCAGCGTTGAAGACCGGACTAGCGGGAGTGAGTATGAGCAGTTCTTC.

There are a few counts of this clonotype. The CDR3 loop reads CASSLVPGDLGEQYF. The CDR3, as DNA: TGTGCCAGCAGTTTAGTTCCCGGCGATCTCGGGGAGCAGTACTTC. The rearrangement uses TRBV12-3 or TRBV12-4 and TRBJ2-7; D remains ambiguous. V dropped 1 base and J dropped 7 bases, with 17 bases sitting between them. The CDR3 loop spans 15 amino acids.

In the case of this clonotype: This may be a read error: a much more frequent sequence differs by one nucleotide. The V gene is TRBV4-2, the J gene TRBJ1-1, with D tentatively TRBD1 (5 bases). The CDR3 spans 15 residues. Looked up from germline, CDR1 is LGHNA and CDR2 is YNFKEQ. The CDR3 DNA reads as TGTGCCAGCAGCCACCCCCAGCGGGGGAACACTGAAGATTTCTTT. The encoded protein is CASSHPQRGNTEDFF.

The chain uses TRBV10-3 and TRBJ1-6, with TRBD1 matching 8 bases. V was clipped by 2 bases and J by 7 bases; unmatched bases: 10. This CDR3 is 17 amino acids long. Germline CDR1 is ENHRY and CDR2 is SYGVKD. CDR3 DNA: TGTGCCATCAGTGAGGGACAGGGAGGTTCCCTGAATTCACCCCTCCACTTT. Translated, it gives CAISEGQGGSLNSPLHF.